This T cell receptor (beta chain) is drawn from a study of T-cell memory formation after mild COVID-19. The wider study: There were largely donor-specific TCR clusters. General study points: Second-wave clones with a day 37 peak had unconfirmed SARS-CoV-2 specificity. Memory sampled before infection contained some responding clones, suggesting cross-reactive memory joined.

From 5'RACE with constant-segment primers came TCR alpha and TCR beta cDNA libraries that carried sample barcodes and UMIs. TCRdb redid the calling of the 5' RACE reads with MiXCR, one entry per CDR3 protein. The sample lists approximately 88,000 distinct CDR3 sequences, approximately 25% occurring once. With 4 bases removed from V and 4 bases from J, the gap between germline ends came to 12 bases. This CDR3 spans 13 amino acids. Germline lookup yields CDR1 SGHKS and CDR2 YYEKEE (reference sequence). This clonotype has more than one count but fewer than ten. The antigen is unknown. The sequence was obtained from a man between 18 and 35 years old who had mild COVID-19 (a few samples of this study predate the infection). Cell type and time point are not known. The sequencing input was PBMCs or a T cell subset sorted from them (not recorded which). The chain combines TRBV5-5 with TRBJ2-7, with D possibly TRBD1 on 5 matching bases. The CDR3 DNA follows: TGTGCCAGCAGCCCGTGGCAGGGATACGAGCAGTACTTC. Protein sequence: CASSPWQGYEQYF. Filled out from reference TRBV5-5 and TRBJ2-7, the complete variable domain reads DAGVTQSPTHLIKTRGQQVTLRCSPISGHKSVSWYQQVLGQGPQFIFQYYEKEERGRGNFPDRFSARQFPNYSSELNVNALLLGDSALYLCASSPWQGYEQYFGPGTRLTVT.